This T cell receptor beta chain derives from a study of blood T cell repertoires in COVID-19. Study overall: Sites in the United States, Italy and Spain provided acute and convalescent COVID-19 samples. PBMCs, B-cell-depleted T cells, or T cells provided the cDNA or gDNA that made up the material.

Original analysis: The authors estimated nucleated cell counts from reference gene primer amplification. This table comes from immunoSEQ multiplex PCR, and its TCRdb copy is limited to in-frame clones, with some not included. V, J and clone size derive from that table, while D and trimming were established from the DNA sequence. The sample lists about 140,000 clones, 80% to 90% seen once, with about 1.7% in the top ten. Germline V gene data show CDR1 as SQVTM and CDR2 as ANQGSEA. CDR3 length: 16 residues. V shed 0 bases and J shed 2 bases, with 16 bases lying between them. Sequenced input: peripheral blood. This chain joins TRBV29-1 and TRBJ1-2; D gene uncertain. The sequence was collected from a woman between 45 and 60 years old with acute or convalescent COVID-19. DNA of the CDR3: TGCAGCGTTGAAGATCGAACCCAAACACCCAACTATGGCTACACCTTC. Protein: CSVEDRTQTPNYGYTF.